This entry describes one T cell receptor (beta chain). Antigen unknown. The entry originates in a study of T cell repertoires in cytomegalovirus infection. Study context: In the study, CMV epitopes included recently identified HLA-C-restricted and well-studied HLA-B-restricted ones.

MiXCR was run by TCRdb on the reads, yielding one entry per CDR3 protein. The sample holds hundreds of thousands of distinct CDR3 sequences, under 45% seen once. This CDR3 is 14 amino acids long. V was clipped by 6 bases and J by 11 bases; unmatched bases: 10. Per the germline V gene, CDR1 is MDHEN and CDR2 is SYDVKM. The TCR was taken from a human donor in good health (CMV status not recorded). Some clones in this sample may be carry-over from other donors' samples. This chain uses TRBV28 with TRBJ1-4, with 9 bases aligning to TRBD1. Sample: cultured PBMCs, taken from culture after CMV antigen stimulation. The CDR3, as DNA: TGTGCCAGCAGGCGCCGGGACAGGGTTGGCAAACTGTTTTTT. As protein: CASRRRDRVGKLFF.